These 5 T cell receptor beta chains share one sample of origin, sequenced in a study of cytomegalovirus exposure and HLA in healthy donors. Libraries were prepared by immunoSEQ multiplex PCR; TCRdb keeps only in-frame clonotypes and omits some of them. Here the sample spans 330,000 or so clones, more than 80% being singletons. The specimen was PBMCs. The receptors were sampled from a woman between 18 and 29 years old in good health and CMV-seronegative.

The J gene is TRBJ1-2, the V gene TRBV6-6, with TRBD1 as a possible D gene (5 bases). V dropped 5 bases and J dropped 4 bases, with 8 bases sitting between them. CDR1 MNHNY and CDR2 SVGAGI come from the germline V gene (reference sequence). The CDR3 loop spans 12 amino acids. The CDR3 DNA is TGTGCCAGCAGTCCCGACAGCTATGGCTACACCTTC. This codes for CASSPDSYGYTF.

V gene TRBV6-5 combines with J gene TRBJ2-7, with 14 bases lining up with TRBD2. V lost 6 bases and J lost 9; bases outside the gene matches: 10. CDR3 length: 15 residues. Germline values: CDR1 MNHEY, CDR2 SVGAGI. The CDR3 coding sequence is TGTGCCAGCAGCCATAGACTAGCGGGAGGGCAGCCGCAGTACTTC. Amino acid sequence: CASSHRLAGGQPQYF.

V and J are TRBV11-3 and TRBJ2-1; 7 positions match TRBD1. J lost 8 bases, V lost 1 base, and 8 bases had no gene match. The CDR3 runs to 15 residues. The germline V gene has CDR1 SGHNT and CDR2 YENEEA. The CDR3 spells CASSLGDSVAHEQFF. CDR3 nucleotide sequence: TGTGCCAGCAGCTTAGGGGACAGTGTAGCCCATGAGCAGTTCTTC.

The rearrangement links TRBV18 to TRBJ2-7; 10 nucleotides line up with TRBD1. The CDR3 consists of 18 residues. V gave up 3 bases and J gave up 3 bases; unmatched junction bases: 14. Germline V lookup: CDR1 KGHSH, CDR2 LQKENI. This CDR3 reads CASSPTGGRLATNYEQYF. CDR3 in DNA: TGTGCCAGCTCACCGACAGGGGGCCGGCTAGCTACAAACTACGAGCAGTACTTC.

The rearrangement links TRBV2 to TRBJ2-1; the match to TRBD2 covers 11 bases. Trimming removed 5 bases from V and 1 base from J; junction bases left unmatched: 4. CDR3 size: 16 residues. The germline V gene has CDR1 SNHLY and CDR2 FYNNEI. The CDR3 DNA reads TGTGCCAGCAGTCGGACTAGCGGGCGTTCCTACAATGAGCAGTTCTTC. Its translation is CASSRTSGRSYNEQFF.